The following is a TCR beta chain sequence with its context. From germline, CDR1 is MNHEY and CDR2 SVGAGI. The CDR3 runs to 15 residues. The V gene end was trimmed by 4 bases and the J gene end by 0 bases; junction bases not matched to a gene: 6. Original methodology: Reference gene primer amplification yielded estimated nucleated cell counts. Profiling relied on immunoSEQ multiplex PCR, and the TCRdb table lists in-frame clones only, not all of them. V, J and clone size are taken as reported in that table, and D and trimming were inferred from the DNA itself. The sample yields 70,000 or so clones, approximately 90% seen once. This sample stems from a study of blood T cell repertoires in COVID-19. Background on the study: Spain, Italy and the United States supplied samples that represented acute and convalescent COVID-19. The analysed material was cDNA or gDNA that came from T cells, B-cell-depleted T cells, or PBMCs.

The receptor was isolated from a human donor in a cohort sampled during active COVID-19. Sequenced material: peripheral blood. The gene calls are TRBV6-5 and TRBJ2-7, with 7 nucleotides matching TRBD2. CDR3 sequence: CASSSQTSSSYEQYF. The CDR3 nucleotides are TGTGCCAGCAGTTCCCAGACTAGCAGCTCCTACGAGCAGTACTTC.